The 8 T cell receptor beta chains listed next were all sequenced from one sample in a study of blood T cell repertoires in COVID-19. Data came from immunoSEQ multiplex PCR; TCRdb stores just in-frame clones and leaves some out. The data contain 150,000 to 200,000 clones, 82% of them seen just once; the ten biggest clones take up about 8.4%. The sequencing sample was made of peripheral blood. Receptor source: a woman aged 70-85 years with acute or convalescent COVID-19.

V gene TRBV5-6 combines with J gene TRBJ1-1; no firm D call. CDR3 length: 13 amino acids. V was clipped by 0 bases and J by 8 bases, with 11 bases between them. The germline CDR1 and CDR2 sequences are SGHDT and YYEEEE. The CDR3 DNA is TGTGCCAGCAGCTTGGGCGGGGAGTCCGAAGCTTTCTTT. This encodes CASSLGGESEAFF.

The genes are TRBV3-1 (or the pseudogene TRBV3-2) and TRBJ2-1, with 7 bases that match TRBD1. The CDR3 is 18 amino acids. The germline gives CDR1 LGHDT, CDR2 YNNKEL (reference sequence). Trimming at V came to 4 bases and at J to 4 bases, leaving 16 bases not matched to a gene. CDR3 DNA sequence: TGTGCCAGCAGCCTAAGGGTGTACAGGGGTCCAACGTACAATGAGCAGTTCTTC. Its translation is CASSLRVYRGPTYNEQFF.

J is TRBJ2-1 and V is TRBV7-2; tentatively, D is TRBD2 (5 bases). The CDR3 totals 15 residues. Germline V lookup: CDR1 SGHTA, CDR2 FQGNSA. V was pared by 5 bases and J by 1 base, with 12 bases between. This CDR3 is CASSISVISYNEQFF. The CDR3 DNA sequence: TGTGCCAGCAGCATTAGCGTGATTTCCTACAATGAGCAGTTCTTC. Together with reference TRBV7-2 and TRBJ2-1, the CDR3 gives the full variable domain: GAGVSQSPSNKVTEKGKDVELRCDPISGHTALYWYRQSLGQGLEFLIYFQGNSAPDKSGLPSDRFSAERTGGSVSTLTIQRTQQEDSAVYLCASSISVISYNEQFFGPGTRLTVL.

V and J are TRBV21-1 and TRBJ1-2. TRBV21-1 is flagged as a pseudogene. The CDR3 length is 15 residues. CDR3 bases: TGTGCCAGCAGCAAAGGGGAGACTAGTACCTGTGGGTACACCTTC. This translates into CASSKGETSTCGYTF.

The chain links TRBV9 to TRBJ2-1, with a weak D call TRBD1 (6 bases). Between the trimmed V and J ends, which lost 4 bases and 13 bases, there was a span of 21 bases. This CDR3 is 14 amino acids long. CDR1 SGDLS and CDR2 YYNGEE come from the germline V gene. As DNA, the CDR3 is TGTGCCAGCAGCAAAAATACAGGGATTTCCTCACAGTTCTTC. Translated: CASSKNTGISSQFF. The full variable domain, its missing parts supplied by reference TRBV9 and TRBJ2-1, is DSGVTQTPKHLITATGQRVTLRCSPRSGDLSVYWYQQSLDQGLQFLIQYYNGEERAKGNILERFSAQQFPDLHSELNLSSLELGDSALYFCASSKNTGISSQFFGPGTRLTVL.

Only one count was recorded for this clone. The chain uses TRBV30 and TRBJ2-5; 7 positions agree with TRBD1. Germline V gene sequence: CDR1 GTSNPN, CDR2 SVGIG (reference sequence). V gave up 2 bases and J gave up 1 base; unmatched junction bases: 7. This CDR3 has 15 residues. In DNA form, the CDR3 reads TGTGCCTGGAGTCTGGGACAGCAAAGCCAAGAGACCCAGTACTTC. Its protein is CAWSLGQQSQETQYF.

V is TRBV19 and J is TRBJ2-7; D may be TRBD2 (6 bases). Trimming cost V 4 bases and J 3 bases, with 10 bases left between them. This CDR3 region has 13 residues. CDR1 is LNHDA, CDR2 SQIVND, per germline (reference sequence). The CDR3 is CASSRTRDYEQYF. The CDR3 coding sequence is TGTGCCAGTAGTAGGACGCGGGACTACGAGCAGTACTTC. Combining the CDR3 with reference TRBV19 and TRBJ2-7 gives the whole variable domain DGGITQSPKYLFRKEGQNVTLSCEQNLNHDAMYWYRQDPGQGLRLIYYSQIVNDFQKGDIAEGYSVSREKKESFPLTVTSAQKNPTAFYLCASSRTRDYEQYFGPGTRLTVT.

This clone was seen a handful of times. J is TRBJ1-3 and V is TRBV7-8; 7 nucleotides agree with TRBD1. V lost 4 bases to trimming and J lost 0 bases; unmatched junction nucleotides: 9. Looked up from germline, CDR1 is SGHVS and CDR2 is FQNEAQ. The CDR3 sequence is 17 residues long. The CDR3 spells CASSSRSDRYSGNTIYF. As DNA, the CDR3 is TGTGCCAGCAGCTCAAGATCGGACAGGTACTCTGGAAACACCATATATTTT.